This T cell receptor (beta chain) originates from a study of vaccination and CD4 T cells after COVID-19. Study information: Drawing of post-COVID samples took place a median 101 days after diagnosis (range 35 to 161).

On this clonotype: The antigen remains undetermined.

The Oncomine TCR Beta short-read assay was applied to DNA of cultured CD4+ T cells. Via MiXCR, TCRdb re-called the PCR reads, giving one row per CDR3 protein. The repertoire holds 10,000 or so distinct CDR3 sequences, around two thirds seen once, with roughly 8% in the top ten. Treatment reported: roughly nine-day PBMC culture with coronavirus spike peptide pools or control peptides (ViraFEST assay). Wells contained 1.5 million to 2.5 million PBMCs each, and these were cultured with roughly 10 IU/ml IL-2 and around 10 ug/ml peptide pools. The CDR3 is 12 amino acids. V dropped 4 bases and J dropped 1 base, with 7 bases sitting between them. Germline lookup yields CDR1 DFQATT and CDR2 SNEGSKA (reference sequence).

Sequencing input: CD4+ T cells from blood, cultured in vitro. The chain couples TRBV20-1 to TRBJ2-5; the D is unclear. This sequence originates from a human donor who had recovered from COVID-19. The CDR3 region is CSATALQETQYF. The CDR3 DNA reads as TGCAGTGCTACGGCCCTCCAAGAGACCCAGTACTTC.